What follows are 29 T cell receptor beta chains derived from one specimen sequenced in a study of radiotherapy plus CTLA-4 blockade in lung cancer. Sequencing used immunoSEQ multiplex PCR; TCRdb keeps in-frame clones, though not all of them. This sample has 30,000 to 40,000 clones, with about 85% found just once. Specimen: peripheral blood, collected from a patient treated with radiotherapy plus ipilimumab. Source of these receptors: a human donor with non-small cell lung cancer who had stable disease on radiotherapy plus ipilimumab.

V is TRBV7-2 and J is TRBJ2-7; 13 nucleotides match TRBD2. There are 15 residues in the CDR3. The J segment lost 5 bases and the V segment lost 6 bases, leaving 7 bases of the junction unmatched. CDR1 is SGHTA, CDR2 FQGNSA, per germline. The DNA of the CDR3 is TGTGCCAGCAGACCTGGACTAGCGGGAGTAGACGAGCAGTACTTC. Its protein product is CASRPGLAGVDEQYF.

V is TRBV9 and J is TRBJ2-1; D is possibly TRBD2 (6 bases). V lost 3 bases to trimming and J lost 6 bases, with 10 bases between them. CDR1 and CDR2 from the germline V gene are SGDLS and YYNGEE. This CDR3 has 13 amino acids. Here the CDR3 reads CASSGLVSNEQFF. The CDR3 DNA reads as TGTGCCAGCAGCGGACTAGTAAGCAATGAGCAGTTCTTC.

The rearrangement joins TRBV15 to TRBJ2-5, with 10 bases fitting TRBD1. With 3 bases clipped from V and 4 bases from J, the junction kept 2 bases outside the gene matches. The length of the CDR3 is 14 residues. Per germline, CDR1 LNHNV and CDR2 YYDKDF (reference sequence). The DNA of the CDR3 is TGTGCCACCAGCAGTAGACAGGGGGCAGAGACCCAGTACTTC. This translates into CATSSRQGAETQYF.

This clone was observed a single time. The rearrangement joins TRBV6-1 to TRBJ1-2; weak D call: TRBD1 (6 bases). Germline CDR1 and CDR2: MNHNS and SASEGT. Deletions cut 4 bases from V and 5 bases from J, with 8 bases between. The CDR3 runs to 12 residues. CDR3 sequence (DNA): TGTGCCAGCAGTGGAGGGGGTTATGGCTACACCTTC. Its protein is CASSGGGYGYTF.

The V and J genes are TRBV7-9 and TRBJ1-4; TRBD1 matches at 8 bases. V was pared by 8 bases and J by 12 bases, with 14 bases of the junction left unmatched. The CDR3 has 14 residues. CDR1 is SEHNR, CDR2 FQNEAQ, per germline (reference sequence). CDR3 sequence (DNA): TGTGCCAGCGACAAAGGGACAGGTTTCGCGGAACTGTTTTTT. Its protein product is CASDKGTGFAELFF.

The chain links TRBV6-1 to TRBJ1-1; a possible D gene is TRBD1 (6 bases). Trimming pared 2 bases from V and 4 bases from J, leaving 11 bases between. CDR1 is MNHNS and CDR2 is SASEGT in the germline V gene. The CDR3 extends over 14 amino acids. The chain's CDR3 is CASSESGVGTEAFF. The CDR3 coding sequence is TGTGCCAGCAGTGAATCAGGGGTTGGCACTGAAGCTTTCTTT.

This chain connects TRBV7-2 to TRBJ2-5; 13 bases align to TRBD2. The last part of the DNA fits TRBJ2-7 better; the J call may be wrong. The CDR3 has 15 amino acids. Germline values: CDR1 SGHTA, CDR2 FQGNSA. This chain's CDR3 is CASRPGLAGVDEQYF. For the CDR3, the DNA is TGTGCCAGCAGACCTGGACTAGCGGGAGTAGACGAGCAGTACTTC.

This clone was detected a few times. CDR3 sequence reads: CASSLRERTEAFF. The CDR3 DNA is TGCGCCAGCAGCCTCCGGGAGAGAACTGAAGCTTTCTTT. This chain connects TRBV4-1 to TRBJ1-1; the D is unclear. The CDR3 extends over 13 amino acids. V lost 4 bases to trimming and J lost 5 bases, with 11 bases between them. The germline gives CDR1 MGHRA, CDR2 YSYEKL.

The chain recombines TRBV27 with TRBJ1-2, with D unresolved. Germline V gives CDR1 MNHEY, CDR2 SMNVEV (reference sequence). This CDR3 comprises 15 residues. V lost 6 bases, J lost 7 bases, and 21 bases lay in between. The CDR3 region has the DNA TGTGCCAGCAGACCCTATCGGGAAGGTATAGGTGGCTACACCTTC. It is translated as CASRPYREGIGGYTF.

The chain has TRBV27 and TRBJ2-3; a possible D gene is TRBD2 (5 bases). The CDR3 is 16 residues long. V shed 0 bases and J shed 4 bases, with 14 bases lying between them. Germline V gene sequence: CDR1 MNHEY, CDR2 SMNVEV (reference sequence). The CDR3 region is CASSLSSGGSPDTQYF. The CDR3, as DNA: TGTGCCAGCAGTTTATCGAGCGGAGGAAGTCCAGATACGCAGTATTTT.

Concerning this clone itself: At one end, the junction sequence differs from germline, possibly due to a read error. The chain employs TRBV5-1 and TRBJ2-7, with 11 bases lining up with TRBD1. CDR3 length: 17 residues. The V gene's germline CDR1 is SGHRS and CDR2 YFSETQ. The chain's CDR3 is CASSDRTGGPLSSEQYF. CDR3 nucleotide sequence: TGCGCCAGCAGCGATAGGACAGGGGGCCCCCTCTCCTCCGAGCAGTACTTC.

The V call is TRBV2, the J call TRBJ2-3, with 8 nucleotides matching TRBD1. J was trimmed by 3 bases and V by 8 bases; bases with no gene match: 7. The length of the CDR3 is 14 residues. CDR1 is SNHLY, CDR2 FYNNEI, per germline. CDR3 amino acids: CASAGQGATDTQYF. The DNA of the CDR3 is TGTGCCAGCGCGGGTCAGGGGGCAACAGATACGCAGTATTTT.

The V and J genes are TRBV7-2 and TRBJ2-1; 12 bases are shared with TRBD2. The length of the CDR3 is 15 residues. Unmatched junction bases numbered 3, after V lost 5 bases and J lost 4 bases. CDR1 is SGHTA, CDR2 FQGNSA, per germline. CDR3 nucleotide sequence: TGTGCCAGCAGCCCGGGACTAGCGGGTTACAATGAGCAGTTCTTC. Translation: CASSPGLAGYNEQFF.

This chain uses TRBV2 with TRBJ2-4; TRBD2 might be the D (6 bases). Germline lookup yields CDR1 SNHLY and CDR2 FYNNEI. This CDR3 has 14 amino acids. Trimming removed 6 bases at V and 2 bases at J, with 11 bases between. Written as DNA, the CDR3 is TGTGCCAGCAGCTATCGGGAGACCAAAAACATTCAGTACTTC. Encoded protein: CASSYRETKNIQYF.

The gene calls are TRBV30 and TRBJ2-2; 7 nucleotides match TRBD1. There are 14 residues in the CDR3. The germline gives CDR1 GTSNPN, CDR2 SVGIG (reference sequence). Losses at the gene ends were 7 bases for V and 2 bases for J; bases not matched to a gene: 7. The CDR3 loop is CASQTGTNTGELFF. CDR3 nucleotide sequence: TGTGCCTCTCAGACAGGGACCAACACCGGGGAGCTGTTTTTT. The variable domain in full, with the rest retrieved from reference TRBV30 and TRBJ2-2, is SQTIHQWPATLVQPVGSPLSLECTVEGTSNPNLYWYRQAAGRGLQLLFYSVGIGQISSEVPQNLSASRPQDRQFILSSKKLLLSDSGFYLCASQTGTNTGELFFGEGSRLTVL.

The CDR3: CASSPAGGYEQYF. In DNA form, the CDR3 reads TGTGCCAGCTCACCGGCAGGGGGCTACGAGCAGTACTTC. The chain uses TRBV18 and TRBJ2-7; 7 positions match TRBD1. The germline CDR1 and CDR2 sequences are KGHSH and LQKENI. This CDR3 contains 13 residues. The V and J ends lost 3 bases and 3 bases, in that order; junction bases with no gene match: 2.

The chain links TRBV19 to TRBJ2-1; possibly TRBD2 for D (6 bases). The V gene's germline CDR1 is LNHDA and CDR2 SQIVND (reference sequence). Trimming took off 1 base at V and 15 bases at J, with 19 bases between the two ends. The CDR3 is made up of 14 amino acids. The CDR3 region has the DNA TGTGCCAGTAGTATAGTGGGGACTGCTGGGCCCTGGTTCTTC. It codes for CASSIVGTAGPWFF.

The chain joins TRBV30 to TRBJ2-1; D is unclear. The CDR3 contains 12 residues. V was cut by 5 bases and J by 9 bases, with 14 bases left in between. Germline CDR1 and CDR2: GTSNPN and SVGIG (reference sequence). The CDR3: CAWAPDPGEQFF. CDR3 bases: TGTGCCTGGGCCCCTGACCCGGGTGAGCAGTTCTTC.

The chain combines TRBV19 with TRBJ2-1, with 8 bases matching TRBD1. V lost 5 bases, J lost 8 bases, and 5 bases stayed unmatched. The CDR3 has 13 amino acids. Germline lookup yields CDR1 LNHDA and CDR2 SQIVND (reference sequence). This chain's CDR3 is CASSPTGGHEQFF. The CDR3 nucleotides are TGTGCCAGTAGTCCAACAGGGGGGCATGAGCAGTTCTTC.

The chain employs TRBV27 and TRBJ2-7; 8 nucleotides align to TRBD1. Germline V CDR1 and CDR2: MNHEY, SMNVEV (reference sequence). The V segment lost 6 bases and the J segment 6 bases; nucleotides outside the gene matches: 7. The CDR3 has 13 residues. The CDR3 sequence: CASSHSTGGEQYF. The DNA for the CDR3 is TGTGCCAGCAGCCACTCTACAGGGGGCGAGCAGTACTTC.

The V and J genes are TRBV5-1 and TRBJ2-1, with D perhaps TRBD2 (6 bases). Germline CDR1 SGHRS, CDR2 YFSETQ. V shed 3 bases and J shed 9 bases, with 13 bases lying between them. CDR3 size: 13 residues. Written as DNA, the CDR3 is TGCGCCAGCAGCTCCAATCCGGAGGGTGAGCAGTTCTTC. This sequence encodes CASSSNPEGEQFF.

V usage is TRBV7-2 and J usage is TRBJ1-3; 7 nucleotides line up with TRBD1. In germline, CDR1 is SGHTA, CDR2 FQGNSA. With 5 bases clipped from V and 2 bases from J, the junction kept 6 bases outside the gene matches. The CDR3 spans 15 residues. The CDR3 loop is CASSLRGRPGNTIYF. The CDR3 coding sequence is TGTGCCAGCAGCCTGAGGGGGCGACCTGGAAACACCATATATTTT.

The V and J genes are TRBV7-9 and TRBJ2-4; 8 positions agree with TRBD1. V lost 5 bases, J lost 0 bases, and 3 bases stayed unmatched. The germline V gene encodes CDR1 SEHNR and CDR2 FQNEAQ (reference sequence). The CDR3 has 15 amino acids. The DNA for the CDR3 is TGTGCCAGCAGCCCGGACAGGGAAGCCAAAAACATTCAGTACTTC. Amino acids: CASSPDREAKNIQYF.

The gene calls are TRBV2 and TRBJ2-1; 12 nucleotides match TRBD2. V trimming: 8 bases; J trimming: 1 base; junction bases outside the gene matches: 6. Per the germline V gene, CDR1 is SNHLY and CDR2 is FYNNEI. The CDR3 covers 16 residues. The CDR3 is CASSRLAGESYNEQFF. The CDR3, as DNA: TGTGCCAGCTCAAGACTAGCGGGAGAGTCCTACAATGAGCAGTTCTTC.

The V gene is TRBV4-3, the J gene TRBJ2-2, with 10 bases aligning to TRBD1. The germline gives CDR1 LGHNA, CDR2 YSLEER. The CDR3 totals 17 residues. With 2 bases clipped from V and 7 bases from J, the junction kept 10 bases outside the gene matches. CDR3 nucleotide sequence: TGCGCCAGCAGCCAACATCTGCGACAGGGGGCGATCGGGGAGCTGTTTTTT. Its translation: CASSQHLRQGAIGELFF.

This chain joins TRBV13 and TRBJ2-2; 14 bases fit TRBD2. V shed 0 bases and J 5 bases; nucleotides not matched to a gene: 5. Germline CDR1 PRHDT, CDR2 FYEKMQ (reference sequence). The CDR3 is 18 amino acids. CDR3 DNA: TGTGCCAGCAGCTTAGGACGACTAGCGGGAGGGTATACCGGGGAGCTGTTTTTT. Translation: CASSLGRLAGGYTGELFF. Together with reference TRBV13 and TRBJ2-2, the CDR3 gives the full variable domain: AAGVIQSPRHLIKEKRETATLKCYPIPRHDTVYWYQQGPGQDPQFLISFYEKMQSDKGSIPDRFSAQQFSDYHSELNMSSLELGDSALYFCASSLGRLAGGYTGELFFGEGSRLTVL.

The rearrangement uses TRBV5-6 and TRBJ1-5; D unresolved. Germline CDR1 reads SGHDT; CDR2 reads YYEEEE. CDR3 length: 17 residues. The V end was cut by 1 base, the J end by 2 bases, with 16 bases between. The CDR3 nucleotides read TGTGCCAGCAGCTTGAGGCAAGGCACTAGGGGCAATCAGCCCCAGCATTTT. Translated: CASSLRQGTRGNQPQHF.

The gene calls are TRBV7-2 and TRBJ2-7; D remains ambiguous. This CDR3 contains 15 residues. Looked up from germline, CDR1 is SGHTA and CDR2 is FQGNSA. V dropped 2 bases and J dropped 2 bases, with 13 bases sitting between them. Here the CDR3 DNA reads TGTGCCAGCAGCTTATCCCCCCGCTGGCCCTACGAGCAGTACTTC. It translates to CASSLSPRWPYEQYF. The full variable domain, rest sourced from reference TRBV7-2 and TRBJ2-7, is GAGVSQSPSNKVTEKGKDVELRCDPISGHTALYWYRQSLGQGLEFLIYFQGNSAPDKSGLPSDRFSAERTGGSVSTLTIQRTQQEDSAVYLCASSLSPRWPYEQYFGPGTRLTVT.

The genes are TRBV11-3 and TRBJ1-1; 11 positions match TRBD1. CDR3 length: 15 amino acids. CDR1 and CDR2 from the germline V gene are SGHNT and YENEEA. The ends lost 4 bases at V and 2 bases at J; junction bases unmatched: 3. In DNA form, the CDR3 reads TGTGCCAGCAGCTCCGGGACAGGGGGAAACACTGAAGCTTTCTTT. This codes for CASSSGTGGNTEAFF.